Described below is a single T cell receptor (beta chain) sequence and its context. This sample was included in a study of control samples from healthy donors and cancer patients. Germline lookup yields CDR1 SGHTA and CDR2 FQGNSA. The CDR3 loop spans 18 amino acids. The V and J ends lost 0 bases and 1 base, in that order; junction bases with no gene match: 7. Sequencing used immunoSEQ multiplex PCR; TCRdb keeps in-frame clones, though not all of them. The sample shows around 84,000 clones, roughly nine tenths of them seen only once. Source material: blood. V usage is TRBV7-2 and J usage is TRBJ2-5; 11 nucleotides line up with TRBD2. The receptor comes from a young man in good health. In DNA form, the CDR3 reads TGTGCCAGCAGCTTAGCGTCTAGCGGGGGGCCCTTCCAAGAGACCCAGTACTTC. It is translated as CASSLASSGGPFQETQYF.